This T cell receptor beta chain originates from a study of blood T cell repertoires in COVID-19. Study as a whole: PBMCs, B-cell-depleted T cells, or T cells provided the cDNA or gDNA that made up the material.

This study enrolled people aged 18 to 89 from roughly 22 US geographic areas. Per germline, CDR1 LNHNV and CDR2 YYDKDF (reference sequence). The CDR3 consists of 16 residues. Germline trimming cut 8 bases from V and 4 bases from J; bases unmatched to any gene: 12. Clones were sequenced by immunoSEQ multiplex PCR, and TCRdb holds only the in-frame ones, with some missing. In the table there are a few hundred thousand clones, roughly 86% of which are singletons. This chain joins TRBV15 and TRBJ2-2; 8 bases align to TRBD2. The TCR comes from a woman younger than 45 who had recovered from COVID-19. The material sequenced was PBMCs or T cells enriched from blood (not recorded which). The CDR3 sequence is CATDLVAGGSTGELFF. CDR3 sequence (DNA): TGTGCCACCGATCTTGTGGCGGGAGGTTCCACCGGGGAGCTGTTTTTT.